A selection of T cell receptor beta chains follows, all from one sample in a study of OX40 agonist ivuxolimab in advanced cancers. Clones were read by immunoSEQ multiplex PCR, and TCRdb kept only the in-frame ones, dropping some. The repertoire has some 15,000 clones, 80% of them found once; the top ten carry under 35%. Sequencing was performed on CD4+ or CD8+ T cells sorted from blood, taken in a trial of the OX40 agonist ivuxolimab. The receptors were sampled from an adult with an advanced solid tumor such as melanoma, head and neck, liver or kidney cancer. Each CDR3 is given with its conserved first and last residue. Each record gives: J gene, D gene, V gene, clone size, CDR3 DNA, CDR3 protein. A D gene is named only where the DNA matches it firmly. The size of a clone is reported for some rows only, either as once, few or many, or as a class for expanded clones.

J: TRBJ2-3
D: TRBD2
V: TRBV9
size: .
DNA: TGTGCCAGCAGCGTGCGGACTAGCGGGATGTGCACAGATACGCAGTATTTT
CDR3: CASSVRTSGMCTDTQYF

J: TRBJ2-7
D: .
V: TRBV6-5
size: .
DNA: TGTGCCAGCAGCTACCGATCTAAAGCCGAGCAGTACTTC
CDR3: CASSYRSKAEQYF

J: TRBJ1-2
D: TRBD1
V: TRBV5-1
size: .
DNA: TGTGCCAGCAGCTTCAGCGGGACAGGGGGCTATGGCTACACCTTC
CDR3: CASSFSGTGGYGYTF

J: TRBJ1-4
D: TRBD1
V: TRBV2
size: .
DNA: TGTGCCAGCAGTGGGACAGGGCATTCTGAAAAACTGTTTTTT
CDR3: CASSGTGHSEKLFF

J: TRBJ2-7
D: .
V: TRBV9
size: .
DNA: TGTGCCAGCAGCGTAGGCTTTGACAGTTCCTACGAGCAGTACTTC
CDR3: CASSVGFDSSYEQYF

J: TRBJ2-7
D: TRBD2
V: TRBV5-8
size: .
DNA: TGTGCCAGCAGCTTGCAACTAGCGAACGAGCAGTACTTC
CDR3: CASSLQLANEQYF

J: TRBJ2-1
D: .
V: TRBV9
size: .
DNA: TGTGCCAGCAGCGCCTACCGGCAAGGGGGTGAGCAGTTCTTC
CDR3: CASSAYRQGGEQFF

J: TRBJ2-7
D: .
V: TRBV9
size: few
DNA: TGTGCCAGCAGCCCGAGCGTAGCGGCCAACTACGAGCAGTACTTC
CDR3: CASSPSVAANYEQYF

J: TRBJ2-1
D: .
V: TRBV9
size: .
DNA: TGTGCCAGCAGTAGGGGGGTGAATGAGCAGTTCTTC
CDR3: CASSRGVNEQFF

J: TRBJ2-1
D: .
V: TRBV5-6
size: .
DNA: TGTGCCAGCAGCTTCCAGGGGAATGAGCAGTTCTTC
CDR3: CASSFQGNEQFF

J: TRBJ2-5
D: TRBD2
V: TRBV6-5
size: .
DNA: TGTGCCAGCAGATCTAGCGGGAGGGCCCGGGAGACCCAGTACTTC
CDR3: CASRSSGRARETQYF